This T cell receptor (beta chain) was identified in a study of blood T cell repertoires in COVID-19. Cohorts were assigned according to the clinical history that participants reported. The repertoire was sequenced with immunoSEQ multiplex PCR; TCRdb's copy has only in-frame clones and lacks some. The sample carries around 250,000 clones, 84% recorded once. The J segment lost 3 bases and the V segment lost 3 bases, leaving 3 bases of the junction unmatched. The CDR3 extends over 15 amino acids. The germline V gene has CDR1 LGHDT and CDR2 YNNKEL (reference sequence). The material sequenced was PBMCs or T cells enriched from blood (not recorded which). The chain uses TRBV3-1 (or the pseudogene TRBV3-2) and TRBJ2-5, with 11 bases lining up with TRBD2. The clonotype was recovered from a man between 45 and 60 years old who had recovered from COVID-19. The CDR3 DNA reads TGTGCCAGCAGCCAGGGACTAGCGGTAAAAGAGACCCAGTACTTC. Amino acids: CASSQGLAVKETQYF.